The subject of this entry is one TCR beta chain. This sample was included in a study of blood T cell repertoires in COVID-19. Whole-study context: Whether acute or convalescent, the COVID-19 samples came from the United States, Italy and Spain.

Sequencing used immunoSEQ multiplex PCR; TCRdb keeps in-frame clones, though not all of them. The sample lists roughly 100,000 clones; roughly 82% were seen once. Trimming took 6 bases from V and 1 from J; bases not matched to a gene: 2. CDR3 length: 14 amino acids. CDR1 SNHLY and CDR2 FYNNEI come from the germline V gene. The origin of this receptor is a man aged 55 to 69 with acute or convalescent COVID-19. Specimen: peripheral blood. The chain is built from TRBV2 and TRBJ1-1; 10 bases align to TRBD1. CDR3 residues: CASSRQGANTEAFF. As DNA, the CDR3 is TGTGCCAGCAGCCGACAGGGGGCGAACACTGAAGCTTTCTTT.